This T cell receptor (beta chain) was sequenced in a study of blood T cell repertoires in COVID-19. Study background: The United States, Italy and Spain were the sources of the acute and convalescent COVID-19 samples.

V was cut by 11 bases and J by 0 bases, with 40 bases left in between. Germline V gene sequence: CDR1 WNHNN, CDR2 SYGVQD (reference sequence). The CDR3 covers 23 residues. Here immunoSEQ multiplex PCR was the method, and the copy in TCRdb shows in-frame clones only, minus some. The sample contains 20,000 to 30,000 clones, around four fifths of which appear only once. This receptor was identified in a woman between 65 and 79 years old with COVID-19, enrolled during active disease. The sequenced sample was peripheral blood. The chain carries TRBV10-1 and TRBJ2-2; a weak D match, TRBD2 (6 bases). The CDR3 DNA reads TGCGCCGACTCCTGGGGGAGGACTGTCGCCCAAGAGTGCCCACCAACGAACACCGGGGAGCTGTTTTTT. Its translation: CADSWGRTVAQECPPTNTGELFF.